This is a list of T cell receptor beta chains from one sample in a study of shared clonotypes between healthy human individuals. The repertoire was sequenced with immunoSEQ multiplex PCR; TCRdb's copy has only in-frame clones and lacks some. The sample contains approximately 600,000 clones, approximately 95% of which appear only once. Sequencing was performed on naive CD8+ T cells sorted from blood. Receptor source: a woman aged 25 to 39 in good health. Both conserved end residues are part of each CDR3. D genes are given only for firm matches. Expanded clones get a size class; other rows say once, few or many, or leave the size out.

j_call v_call d_call clone_size cdr3_nt cdr3_aa
TRBJ2-1 TRBV27 TRBD2 - TGTGCCAGCAGTTTCGGGACTAGCTCCTACAATGAGCAGTTCTTC CASSFGTSSYNEQFF
TRBJ1-1 TRBV6-5 - - TGTGCCAGCAGTTACTCGATATACATGAACACTGAAGCTTTCTTT CASSYSIYMNTEAFF
TRBJ2-1 TRBV7-9 - - TGTGCCAGCAGCTTATTTCCAGGGAGTGAGCAGTTCTTC CASSLFPGSEQFF
TRBJ2-7 TRBV6-6 - - TGTGCCAGCAGCTCCTGGGGGCAGGGACTCTACGAGCAGTACTTC CASSSWGQGLYEQYF
TRBJ2-7 TRBV7-9 - - TGTGCCAGCAGCTTAAAGGGCGCCGAGCAGTACTTC CASSLKGAEQYF
TRBJ1-2 TRBV5-1 - once TGCGCCAGCAGCTTGGGACAGGATGCTAACTATGGCTACACCTTC CASSLGQDANYGYTF
TRBJ2-7 TRBV10-1 TRBD1 - TGCGCCAGCAGTGAGTCGGACAGGGGCCGGAATTACGAGCAGTACTTC CASSESDRGRNYEQYF
TRBJ2-7 TRBV28 - - TGTGCCAGCAGTTTTATGAAGGAGCAGTACTTC CASSFMKEQYF
TRBJ1-1 TRBV5-4 - - TGTGCCAGCAGCTTGCACGGCGCGGGTTCCGAAGCTTTCTTT CASSLHGAGSEAFF
TRBJ2-2 TRBV28 - - TGTGCCAGCAGTCTTACAGGGGGGGCTATTGCCGGGGAGCTGTTTTTT CASSLTGGAIAGELFF